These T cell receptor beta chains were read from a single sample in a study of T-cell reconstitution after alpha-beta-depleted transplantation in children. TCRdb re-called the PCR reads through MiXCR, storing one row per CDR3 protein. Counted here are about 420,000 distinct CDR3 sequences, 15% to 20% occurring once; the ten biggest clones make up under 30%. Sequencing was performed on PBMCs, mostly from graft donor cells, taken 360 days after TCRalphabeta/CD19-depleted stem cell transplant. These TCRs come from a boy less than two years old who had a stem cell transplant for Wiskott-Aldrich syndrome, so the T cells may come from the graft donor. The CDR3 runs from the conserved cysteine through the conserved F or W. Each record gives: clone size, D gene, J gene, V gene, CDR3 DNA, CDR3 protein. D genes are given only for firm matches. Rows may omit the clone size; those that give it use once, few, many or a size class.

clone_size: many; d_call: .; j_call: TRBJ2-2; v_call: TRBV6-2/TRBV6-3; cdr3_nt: TGTGCCAGCAGCCCTCCTGGGGAGCTGTTTTTT; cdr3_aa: CASSPPGELFF
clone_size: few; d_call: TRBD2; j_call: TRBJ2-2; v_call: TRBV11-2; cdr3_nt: TGTGCCAGCAGCCCCCTGCTAGCGGGGGTTACCGGGGAGCTGTTTTTT; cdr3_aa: CASSPLLAGVTGELFF
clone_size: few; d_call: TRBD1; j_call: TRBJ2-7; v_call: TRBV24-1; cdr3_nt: TGTGCCACCAGTAGGGGGCGATCATACGAGCAGTACTTC; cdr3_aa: CATSRGRSYEQYF
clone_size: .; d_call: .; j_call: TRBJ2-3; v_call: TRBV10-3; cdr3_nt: TGTGCCATCGGAGGAAACAGGGGCACAGATACGCAGTATTTT; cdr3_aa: CAIGGNRGTDTQYF
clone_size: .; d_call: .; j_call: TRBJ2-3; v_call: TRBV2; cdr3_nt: TGTGCCAGCAGGATCACACCTAGCACAGATACGCAGTATTTT; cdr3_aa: CASRITPSTDTQYF
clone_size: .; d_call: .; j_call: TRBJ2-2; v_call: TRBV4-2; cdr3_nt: TGTGCCAGCAGCCATCGGTTCGCTAGAAACACCGGGGAGCTGTTTTTT; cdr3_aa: CASSHRFARNTGELFF
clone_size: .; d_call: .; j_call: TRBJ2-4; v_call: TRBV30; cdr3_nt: TGTGCCTGGAGTGTAGGAAGTTTCGGTTTAGCCAAAAACATTCAGTACTTC; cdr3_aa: CAWSVGSFGLAKNIQYF
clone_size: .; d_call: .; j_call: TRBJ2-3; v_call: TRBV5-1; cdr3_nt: TGCGCCAGCAGCTTGTCGGCGGGCGGACTCACAGATACGCAGTATTTT; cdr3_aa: CASSLSAGGLTDTQYF
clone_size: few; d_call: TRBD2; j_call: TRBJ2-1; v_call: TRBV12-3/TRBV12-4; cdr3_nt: TGTGCCAGCAGGGGACTAGCGGGAGCGTACAATGAGCAGTTCTTC; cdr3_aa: CASRGLAGAYNEQFF
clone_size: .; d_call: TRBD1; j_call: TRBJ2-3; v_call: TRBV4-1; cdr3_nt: TGCGCCAGCAGCCAAGAGGGAACAGGGGCATTCACAGATACGCAGTATTTT; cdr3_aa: CASSQEGTGAFTDTQYF
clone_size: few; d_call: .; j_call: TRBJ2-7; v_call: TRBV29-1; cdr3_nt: TGCAGCGTCGGAAACGGCAGGATTCGCTACGAGCAGTACTTC; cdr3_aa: CSVGNGRIRYEQYF
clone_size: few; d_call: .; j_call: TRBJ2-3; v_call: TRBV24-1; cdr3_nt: TGTGCCACCAGTGGACAGGGAGGATTAGATACGCAGTATTTT; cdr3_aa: CATSGQGGLDTQYF
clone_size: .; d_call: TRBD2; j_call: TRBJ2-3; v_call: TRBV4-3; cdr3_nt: TGCGCCAGCAGCCAAGATTCAAGCGGGAGGGCCGTGTATACGCAGTATTTT; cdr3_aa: CASSQDSSGRAVYTQYF
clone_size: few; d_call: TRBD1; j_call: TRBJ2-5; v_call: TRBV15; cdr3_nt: TGTGCCACCAGCGCCAGGGACAGAGTCCAAGAGACCCAGTACTTC; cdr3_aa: CATSARDRVQETQYF
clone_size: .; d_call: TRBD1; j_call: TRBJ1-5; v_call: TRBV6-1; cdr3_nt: TGTGCCAGCAGGGGGACAGGGGACAGCAATCAGCCCCAGCATTTT; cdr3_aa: CASRGTGDSNQPQHF
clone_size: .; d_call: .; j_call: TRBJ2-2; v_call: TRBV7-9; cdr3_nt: TGTGCCAGCGGACCTTTTTTATGGTACACCGGGGAGCTGTTTTTT; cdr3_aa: CASGPFLWYTGELFF
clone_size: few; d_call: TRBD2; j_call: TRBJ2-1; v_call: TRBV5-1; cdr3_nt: TGCGCCAGCAGCACTGGACTAGGTGGGAATGAGCAGTTCTTC; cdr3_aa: CASSTGLGGNEQFF
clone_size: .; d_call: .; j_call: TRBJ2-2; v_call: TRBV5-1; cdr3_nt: TGCGCCAGCAGCAATATGTGGGGCGTCACCGGGGAGCTGTTGTTT; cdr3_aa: CASSNMWGVTGELLF
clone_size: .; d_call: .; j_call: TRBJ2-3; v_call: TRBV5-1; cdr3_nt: TGCGCCAGCAGCTTAGGATCATTAGATACGCAGTATTTT; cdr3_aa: CASSLGSLDTQYF
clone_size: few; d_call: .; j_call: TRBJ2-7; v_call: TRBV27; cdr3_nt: TGTGCCAGCACCTCCTCTGCTAGGAAAAAAGCTAACGAGCAGTACTTC; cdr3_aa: CASTSSARKKANEQYF
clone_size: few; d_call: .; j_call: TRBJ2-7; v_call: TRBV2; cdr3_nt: TGTGCCAGCAGTGAAGGGACAGCGCTCCACTACGAGCAGTACTTC; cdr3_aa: CASSEGTALHYEQYF
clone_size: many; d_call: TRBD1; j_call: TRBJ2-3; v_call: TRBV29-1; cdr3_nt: TGCAGCGTTGAGGGAACCGACAGGGGGCACACAGATACGCAGTATTTT; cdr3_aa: CSVEGTDRGHTDTQYF